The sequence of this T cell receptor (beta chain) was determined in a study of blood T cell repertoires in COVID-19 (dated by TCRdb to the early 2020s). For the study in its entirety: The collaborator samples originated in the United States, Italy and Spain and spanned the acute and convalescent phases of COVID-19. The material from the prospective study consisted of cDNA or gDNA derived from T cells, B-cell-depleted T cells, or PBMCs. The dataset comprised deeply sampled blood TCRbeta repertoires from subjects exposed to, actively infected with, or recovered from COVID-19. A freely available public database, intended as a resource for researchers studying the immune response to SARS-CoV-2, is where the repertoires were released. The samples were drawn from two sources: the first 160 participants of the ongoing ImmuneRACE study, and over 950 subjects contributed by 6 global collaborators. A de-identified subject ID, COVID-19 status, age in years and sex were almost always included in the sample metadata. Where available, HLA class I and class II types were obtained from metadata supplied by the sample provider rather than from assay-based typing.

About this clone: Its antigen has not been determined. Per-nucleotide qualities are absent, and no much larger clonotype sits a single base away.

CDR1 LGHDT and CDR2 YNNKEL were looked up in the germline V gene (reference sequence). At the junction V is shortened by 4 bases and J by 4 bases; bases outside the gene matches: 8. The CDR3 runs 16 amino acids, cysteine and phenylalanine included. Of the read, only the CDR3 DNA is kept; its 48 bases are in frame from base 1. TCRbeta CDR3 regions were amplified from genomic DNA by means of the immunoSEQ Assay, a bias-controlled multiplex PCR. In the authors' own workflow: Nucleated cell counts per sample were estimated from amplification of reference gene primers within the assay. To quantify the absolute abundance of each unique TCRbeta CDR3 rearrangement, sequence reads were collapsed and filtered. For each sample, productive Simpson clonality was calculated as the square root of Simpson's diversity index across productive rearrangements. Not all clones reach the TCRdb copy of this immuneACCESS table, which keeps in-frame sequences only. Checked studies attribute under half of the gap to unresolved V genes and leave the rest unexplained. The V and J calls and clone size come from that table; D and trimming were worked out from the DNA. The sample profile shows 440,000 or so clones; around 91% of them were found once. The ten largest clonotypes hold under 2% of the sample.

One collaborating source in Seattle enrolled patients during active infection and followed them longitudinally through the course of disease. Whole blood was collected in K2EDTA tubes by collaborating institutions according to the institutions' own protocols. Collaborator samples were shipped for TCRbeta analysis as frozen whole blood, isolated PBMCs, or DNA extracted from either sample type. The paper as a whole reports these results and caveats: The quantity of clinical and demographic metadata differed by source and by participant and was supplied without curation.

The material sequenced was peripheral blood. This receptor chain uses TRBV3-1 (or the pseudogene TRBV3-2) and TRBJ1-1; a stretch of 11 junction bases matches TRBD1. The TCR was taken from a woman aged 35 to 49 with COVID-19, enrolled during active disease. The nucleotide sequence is TGTGCCAGCAGCCGTCAAGCGGGGACAGGGGGCACTGAAGCTTTCTTT. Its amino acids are CASSRQAGTGGTEAFF.